This T cell receptor (beta chain) comes out of a study of blood T cell repertoires in COVID-19. Overall study: Acute and convalescent COVID-19 specimens originated in the United States, Italy and Spain. PBMCs, B-cell-depleted T cells, or T cells provided the cDNA or gDNA that made up the material.

The CDR3 runs to 15 residues. Germline V gene sequence: CDR1 MNHEY, CDR2 SMNVEV (reference sequence). V was cut by 0 bases and J by 5 bases, with 13 bases left in between. Source study methods: By means of reference gene primer amplification, nucleated cell counts were estimated. This table comes from immunoSEQ multiplex PCR, and its TCRdb copy is limited to in-frame clones, with some not included. Clone size and V and J calls were adopted from that table, with D and trimming inferred from the DNA. This repertoire shows about 74,000 clones, about four fifths found once; its top ten account for 8.8%. Sequenced sample: peripheral blood. The J gene is TRBJ1-2, the V gene TRBV27; a weak D match, TRBD1 (6 bases). The TCR sequence derives from a man aged 50 to 60 with active COVID-19. In nucleotides, the CDR3 is TGTGCCAGCAGTTTATCGGTTCAGGGGCGGTATGGCTACACCTTC. Protein product: CASSLSVQGRYGYTF.